The sequence of this T cell receptor (beta chain) was determined in a study of blood T cell repertoires in COVID-19. Study as a whole: Spain, Italy and the United States supplied samples that represented acute and convalescent COVID-19. T cells, B-cell-depleted T cells, or PBMCs supplied cDNA or gDNA.

The CDR3 is 15 amino acids. Germline V gives CDR1 MNHEY, CDR2 SMNVEV (reference sequence). V lost 2 bases and J lost 4, with 14 bases in between. In the original analysis: Using reference gene primer amplification, nucleated cell counts were estimated. The method was immunoSEQ multiplex PCR; TCRdb's version includes in-frame clones alone and lacks a portion of them. The DNA was the basis for D and trimming; V, J and clone size are from that table. The data show approximately 50,000 clones, with roughly 86% seen just once and 20% to 25% held by the top ten. This TCR was recovered from a woman older than 75 with acute or convalescent COVID-19. The sample was peripheral blood. The chain couples TRBV27 to TRBJ1-2, with D tentatively TRBD1 (6 bases). The DNA of the CDR3 is TGTGCCAGCAGTTTAGTGGCAGGGGTGTCCTATGGCTACACCTTC. Translating it yields CASSLVAGVSYGYTF.